The 15 T cell receptor beta chains listed next were all sequenced from one sample in a study of vaccination and CD4 T cells after COVID-19. Once obtained from cultured CD4+ T cells, the DNA was sequenced using the Oncomine TCR Beta short-read assay. TCRdb analysed the PCR reads with MiXCR anew, one entry per CDR3 protein. The profile shows about 6,800 distinct CDR3 sequences, less than 80% of them singletons. The antigens these receptors bind are not known. The treatment: roughly ten-day PBMC culture with coronavirus spike peptide pools or control peptides (ViraFEST assay). Sequenced sample: CD4+ T cells from blood, cultured in vitro. The receptors were sampled from a human donor who had recovered from COVID-19.

This clonotype turned up a few times. The chain recombines TRBV9 with TRBJ1-2, with 8 positions matching TRBD1. The CDR3 has 15 residues. Unmatched junction bases numbered 12, after V lost 3 bases and J lost 8 bases. The germline V gene has CDR1 SGDLS and CDR2 YYNGEE. CDR3 nucleotides: TGTGCCAGCAGCGGGGTCGACAGGGGTAGACGGGGCTACACCTTC. It is translated as CASSGVDRGRRGYTF. The whole variable domain, filled in from reference TRBV9 and TRBJ1-2, reads DSGVTQTPKHLITATGQRVTLRCSPRSGDLSVYWYQQSLDQGLQFLIQYYNGEERAKGNILERFSAQQFPDLHSELNLSSLELGDSALYFCASSGVDRGRRGYTFGSGTRLTVV.

This clonotype has more than one count but fewer than ten. This rearrangement joins TRBV12-3 or TRBV12-4 to TRBJ1-5, with D unclear. Trimming took off 3 bases at V and 2 bases at J, with 8 bases between the two ends. The CDR3 contains 14 residues. CDR3 DNA sequence: TGTGCCAGCAGTTTTCGAGGAGGCAATCAGCCCCAGCATTTT. This codes for CASSFRGGNQPQHF.

The chain couples TRBV20-1 to TRBJ1-6; unclear D gene. The V gene's germline CDR1 is DFQATT and CDR2 SNEGSKA (reference sequence). The V end lost 8 bases, the J end lost 7 bases, and 21 bases lay between the germline ends. The CDR3 sequence is 15 residues long. CDR3 protein: CSPDPRRQKNSPLHF. In DNA, the CDR3 is TGCAGTCCTGATCCCAGGCGGCAGAAAAATTCACCCCTCCACTTT.

The V and J genes are TRBV20-1 and TRBJ2-3; D is ambiguous. Germline lookup yields CDR1 DFQATT and CDR2 SNEGSKA (reference sequence). There are 13 residues in the CDR3. The V end lost 6 bases, the J end lost 3 bases, and 13 bases lay between the germline ends. The CDR3 spells CSAPKGLTDTQYF. CDR3 sequence (DNA): TGCAGTGCCCCGAAAGGGCTTACAGATACGCAGTATTTT.

The chain is built from TRBV7-6 and TRBJ2-3; 14 positions match TRBD2. Per the germline V gene, CDR1 is SGHVS and CDR2 is FNYEAQ. The CDR3 loop spans 19 amino acids. V lost 1 base, J lost 5 bases, and 11 bases stayed unmatched. This chain's CDR3 is CASSLEVGLAGVLLDTQYF. CDR3 DNA: TGTGCCAGCAGCTTAGAGGTGGGACTAGCGGGAGTCTTGCTAGATACGCAGTATTTT.

The genes are TRBV11-2 and TRBJ1-5; tentative D call: TRBD1 (5 bases). The CDR3 is 16 residues long. In germline, CDR1 is SGHAT, CDR2 FQNNGV. Deletions cut 4 bases from V and 0 bases from J, with 13 bases between. CDR3 in DNA: TGTGCCAGCAGCTCAGGGACGGCAAATAGCAATCAGCCCCAGCATTTT. The encoded protein is CASSSGTANSNQPQHF. The full variable domain, rest sourced from reference TRBV11-2 and TRBJ1-5, is EAGVAQSPRYKIIEKRQSVAFWCNPISGHATLYWYQQILGQGPKLLIQFQNNGVVDDSQLPKDRFSAERLKGVDSTLKIQPAKLEDSAVYLCASSSGTANSNQPQHFGDGTRLSIL.

This clonotype was counted a single time. The chain employs TRBV30 and TRBJ1-4, with TRBD1 matching over 12 bases. J was trimmed by 7 bases and V by 2 bases; bases with no gene match: 11. This CDR3 is built from 17 residues. Looked up from germline, CDR1 is GTSNPN and CDR2 is SVGIG (reference sequence). CDR3 loop: CAWSMTWGTGGSEKLFF. The CDR3 DNA is TGTGCCTGGAGTATGACTTGGGGGACAGGGGGCAGTGAAAAACTGTTTTTT.

This sequence joins TRBV7-8 and TRBJ1-2; D remains ambiguous. Trimming removed 5 bases from V and 4 bases from J, with 17 bases in between. Germline CDR1 reads SGHVS; CDR2 reads FQNEAQ. The CDR3 is 15 amino acids. The CDR3 DNA sequence: TGTGCCAGCAGCAGATCCGGGCTAGGGCCCTATGGCTACACCTTC. Its translation is CASSRSGLGPYGYTF.

This clonotype occurred a few times. The V call is TRBV20-1, the J call TRBJ1-6, with 7 nucleotides matching TRBD1. Trimming at V came to 0 bases and at J to 9 bases, leaving 5 bases not matched to a gene. The CDR3 extends over 14 amino acids. From germline, CDR1 is DFQATT and CDR2 SNEGSKA (reference sequence). CDR3 DNA: TGCAGTGCTAGAGATGGGACAGTCACTTCACCCCTCCACTTT. Translating gives CSARDGTVTSPLHF.

The chain has TRBV20-1 and TRBJ2-2; tentatively, D is TRBD2 (5 bases). The V gene lost 6 bases and the J gene lost 3 bases, with 17 bases spanning the gap. CDR1 and CDR2 (germline): DFQATT, SNEGSKA (reference sequence). CDR3 length: 15 residues. CDR3 sequence reads: CSALTGGRDTGELFF. CDR3 DNA sequence: TGCAGTGCCCTGACGGGCGGGCGAGACACCGGGGAGCTGTTTTTT.

This clonotype turned up a few times. This rearrangement joins TRBV15 to TRBJ1-5; D is uncertain. The V end lost 5 bases, the J end lost 0 bases, and 11 bases lay between the germline ends. CDR1 and CDR2 from the germline V gene are LNHNV and YYDKDF (reference sequence). The length of the CDR3 is 15 residues. The DNA of the CDR3 is TGTGCCACCAGCCTACCGTGGGATAGCAATCAGCCCCAGCATTTT. This translates into CATSLPWDSNQPQHF.

The rearrangement uses TRBV6-1 and TRBJ2-5; D is possibly TRBD1 or TRBD2 (5 bases each). From germline, CDR1 is MNHNS and CDR2 SASEGT. V was shortened by 6 bases and J by 5 bases, with 16 bases between the two germline ends. This CDR3 has 14 residues. The CDR3 region is CASRPTSQGETQYF. For the CDR3, the DNA is TGTGCCAGCAGACCTACTAGTCAGGGCGAGACCCAGTACTTC.

The chain combines TRBV15 with TRBJ2-5; D ambiguous. CDR3 length equals 15 residues. V was pared by 1 base and J by 2 bases, with 11 bases between. Germline V gene sequence: CDR1 LNHNV, CDR2 YYDKDF (reference sequence). The CDR3 loop reads CATSRGARVQETQYF. The CDR3 DNA is TGTGCCACCAGCAGAGGGGCGAGAGTTCAAGAGACCCAGTACTTC.

V and J are TRBV11-2 and TRBJ2-7; 14 positions match TRBD2. The CDR3 extends over 16 amino acids. Germline CDR1 reads SGHAT; CDR2 reads FQNNGV. V lost 5 bases and J lost 3; bases outside the gene matches: 6. Written as DNA, the CDR3 is TGTGCCAGCAGCCCCCGAGGGACTAGCGGGGGCTACGAGCAGTACTTC. Amino acids: CASSPRGTSGGYEQYF.

The chain is built from TRBV27 and TRBJ1-6; D is possibly TRBD1 (6 bases). V was shortened by 8 bases and J by 5 bases, with 25 bases between the two germline ends. Germline CDR1 and CDR2: MNHEY and SMNVEV (reference sequence). The CDR3 is 18 residues long. The CDR3 DNA reads TGTGCCAGCGCCTCACCCGACTTGGCAGGGGTGCATAATTCACCCCTCCACTTT. Its protein is CASASPDLAGVHNSPLHF.